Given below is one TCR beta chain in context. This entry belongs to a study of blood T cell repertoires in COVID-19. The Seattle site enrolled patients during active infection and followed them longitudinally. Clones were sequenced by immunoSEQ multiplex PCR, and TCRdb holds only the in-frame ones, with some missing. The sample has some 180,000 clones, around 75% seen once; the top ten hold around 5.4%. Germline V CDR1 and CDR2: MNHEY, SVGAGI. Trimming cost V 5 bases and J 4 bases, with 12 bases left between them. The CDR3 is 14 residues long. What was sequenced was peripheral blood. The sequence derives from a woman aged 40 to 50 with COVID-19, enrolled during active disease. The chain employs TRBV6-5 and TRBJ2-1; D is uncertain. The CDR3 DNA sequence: TGTGCCAGCAGTCGTCAATCAGGTTACAATGAGCAGTTCTTC. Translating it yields CASSRQSGYNEQFF.